The entry that follows covers one T cell receptor beta chain sequence. This CDR3 spans 13 amino acids. Germline lookup yields CDR1 GTSNPN and CDR2 SVGIG (reference sequence). The ends were cut back, 4 bases at V and 4 bases at J, with 13 bases in the middle. This sample was taken from a study of blood T cell repertoires in COVID-19. Per the original methods: Nucleated cell counts were estimated from reference gene primer amplification. Assay used: immunoSEQ multiplex PCR; TCRdb lists only in-frame clones, some missing. The V and J calls and clone size are taken from that table; D and trimming were inferred from the DNA. The repertoire holds about 55,000 clones, with around 67% as singletons.

This chain joins TRBV30 and TRBJ1-2; D not resolved. This sequence was found in a woman aged 70 to 79 with acute or convalescent COVID-19. Sequencing used peripheral blood. The CDR3 DNA is TGTGCCTGGACCGATGGCCTTGGCTATGGCTACACCTTC. It translates to CAWTDGLGYGYTF.